Shown below are 9 T cell receptor beta chains from a single sample sequenced in a study of cytomegalovirus exposure and HLA in healthy donors. The PCR used 60 Vbeta and 13 Jbeta primers. Profiling relied on immunoSEQ multiplex PCR, and the TCRdb table lists in-frame clones only, not all of them. The sample contains roughly 150,000 clones, more than 65% of which appear only once. Sequencing was done on a sample of PBMCs. The receptors were gathered from a young man in good health and CMV-seropositive.

The chain couples TRBV10-3 to TRBJ1-1, with TRBD1 matching over 8 bases. The J segment lost 1 base and the V segment lost 8 bases, leaving 9 bases of the junction unmatched. CDR3 length: 15 residues. Per the germline V gene, CDR1 is ENHRY and CDR2 is SYGVKD. The CDR3 DNA is TGTGCCATCGGACGACAGGGGACTCAGAACACTGAAGCTTTCTTT. This codes for CAIGRQGTQNTEAFF.

The chain employs TRBV7-9 and TRBJ2-7, with D tentatively TRBD2 (6 bases). The CDR3 is 17 amino acids. In germline, CDR1 is SEHNR, CDR2 FQNEAQ (reference sequence). Trimming cost V 4 bases and J 0 bases, with 19 bases left between them. The CDR3 coding sequence is TGTGCCAGCAGCTACCCCCTGAGACGGGGAGGCTCCTACGAGCAGTACTTC. Protein: CASSYPLRRGGSYEQYF.

V and J are TRBV10-3 and TRBJ1-3, with D unresolved. The germline CDR1 and CDR2 sequences are ENHRY and SYGVKD. CDR3 length: 12 amino acids. Trimming pared 11 bases from V and 2 bases from J, leaving 10 bases between. CDR3 nucleotides: TGTGCCGTCGGGGAGACTGGAAACACCATATATTTT. It specifies CAVGETGNTIYF.

V and J are TRBV4-3 and TRBJ1-1; a weak D match, TRBD1 (5 bases). The CDR3 contains 15 residues. Germline V gene lookup returns CDR1 LGHNA and CDR2 YSLEER. V lost 3 bases, J lost 3 bases, and 14 bases lay in between. The CDR3 nucleotides are TGCGCCAGCAGCCAGGGGCTACCCAGGGACACTGAAGCTTTCTTT. Protein product: CASSQGLPRDTEAFF.

The V and J genes are TRBV19 and TRBJ2-1, with 9 bases identical to TRBD2. Per germline, CDR1 LNHDA and CDR2 SQIVND (reference sequence). This CDR3 is 14 amino acids long. V shed 8 bases, J shed 6 bases, and the junction held 8 bases outside the gene matches. The CDR3 DNA follows: TGTGCCAGTCTTAGCGGGAGAGGAGGCAATGAGCAGTTCTTC. Encoded protein: CASLSGRGGNEQFF. The full variable domain, completed using reference TRBV19 and TRBJ2-1, is DGGITQSPKYLFRKEGQNVTLSCEQNLNHDAMYWYRQDPGQGLRLIYYSQIVNDFQKGDIAEGYSVSREKKESFPLTVTSAQKNPTAFYLCASLSGRGGNEQFFGPGTRLTVL.

The rearrangement links TRBV5-6 to TRBJ2-7; maybe TRBD2 (5 bases). The CDR3 extends over 14 amino acids. Trimming stripped 4 bases from V and 3 bases from J, with 14 bases between. Looked up from germline, CDR1 is SGHDT and CDR2 is YYEEEE. This CDR3 reads CASSPKRGLYEQYF. The CDR3 DNA is TGTGCCAGCAGCCCTAAACGAGGGCTCTACGAGCAGTACTTC.

V is TRBV7-9 and J is TRBJ1-1; D is perhaps TRBD1 (5 bases). Germline CDR1 reads SEHNR; CDR2 reads FQNEAQ (reference sequence). V lost 2 bases and J 4 bases, leaving 14 bases between the germline ends. The CDR3 contains 15 residues. In DNA form, the CDR3 reads TGTGCCAGCAGCTTATTAGGGGCGAGCCCCACTGAAGCTTTCTTT. Encoded protein: CASSLLGASPTEAFF. Together with reference TRBV7-9 and TRBJ1-1, the CDR3 gives the full variable domain: DTGVSQNPRHKITKRGQNVTFRCDPISEHNRLYWYRQTLGQGPEFLTYFQNEAQLEKSRLLSDRFSAERPKGSFSTLEIQRTEQGDSAMYLCASSLLGASPTEAFFGQGTRLTVV.

The chain combines TRBV7-9 with TRBJ2-7, with 10 nucleotides matching TRBD1. The CDR3 sequence is 14 residues long. Losses at the gene ends were 5 bases for V and 5 bases for J; bases not matched to a gene: 6. Germline-derived CDR1 and CDR2 are SEHNR and FQNEAQ (reference sequence). CDR3 DNA sequence: TGTGCCAGCAGCCCGGACAGGGGGTTCCACGAGCAGTACTTC. Its protein product is CASSPDRGFHEQYF.

This clone was counted a single time. The chain couples TRBV21-1 to TRBJ2-5; the D call of TRBD1 is as the table states it, not checked on the DNA. TRBV21-1 is marked as a pseudogene. The CDR3 is 18 residues long. DNA for the CDR3: TGTGCCAGCAGCCCATCGGGACAGAATGAGCCGGTTGGAGAGACCCAGTACTTC. It codes for CASSPSGQNEPVGETQYF.